The 19 T cell receptor beta chains listed next were all sequenced from one sample in a study of OX40 agonist ivuxolimab in advanced cancers. TCRdb's table, derived via immunoSEQ multiplex PCR, lists solely in-frame clones and lacks some. Of approximately 21,000 clones detected, roughly 69% appear once; the ten largest clones hold about 30%. The material was CD4+ or CD8+ T cells sorted from blood, obtained in a trial of the OX40 agonist ivuxolimab. The receptor source for this set is an adult with an advanced solid tumor such as melanoma, head and neck, liver or kidney cancer.

The gene calls are TRBV27 and TRBJ2-3; D is possibly TRBD1 (5 bases). This CDR3 has 13 residues. Germline V gives CDR1 MNHEY, CDR2 SMNVEV (reference sequence). Trimming removed 9 bases at V and 5 bases at J, with 15 bases between. The CDR3 DNA is TGTGCCAGTCTCCCAGGGTTTGGAGATACGCAGTATTTT. Amino acid sequence: CASLPGFGDTQYF.

The J gene is TRBJ2-1, the V gene TRBV14; D uncertain. The CDR3 has 14 residues. Per the germline V gene, CDR1 is SGHDN and CDR2 is FVKESK. V lost 4 bases, J lost 0 bases, and 7 bases lay in between. CDR3 residues: CASSRAASYNEQFF. The CDR3 DNA is TGTGCCAGCAGCCGCGCTGCCTCCTACAATGAGCAGTTCTTC. The full variable domain, its missing parts supplied by reference TRBV14 and TRBJ2-1, is EAGVTQFPSHSVIEKGQTVTLRCDPISGHDNLYWYRRVMGKEIKFLLHFVKESKQDESGMPNNRFLAERTGGTYSTLKVQPAELEDSGVYFCASSRAASYNEQFFGPGTRLTVL.

This clone showed up just once. This chain connects TRBV9 to TRBJ2-3; no definite D call. Between the trimmed V and J ends, which lost 4 bases and 2 bases, there was a span of 14 bases. CDR3 length: 15 amino acids. CDR1 is SGDLS, CDR2 YYNGEE, per germline. Here the CDR3 DNA reads TGTGCCAGCAGCCCCGGATCTGGCTTCACAGATACGCAGTATTTT. As protein: CASSPGSGFTDTQYF.

The V and J genes are TRBV6-5 and TRBJ1-1; a weak D match, TRBD1 (5 bases). Germline loops: CDR1 MNHEY, CDR2 SVGAGI. CDR3 length: 14 amino acids. Trimming left V 2 bases short and J 4 bases short, with 11 bases between. The CDR3 region has the DNA TGTGCCAGCAGTTACGGTGGGGACGGCACTGAAGCTTTCTTT. Amino acids: CASSYGGDGTEAFF.

This sequence joins TRBV7-9 and TRBJ2-5, with 7 bases lining up with TRBD2. Germline CDR1 and CDR2: SEHNR and FQNEAQ (reference sequence). V was clipped by 6 bases and J by 5 bases; unmatched bases: 3. The CDR3 length is 12 residues. This CDR3 reads CASRGDYETQYF. The CDR3 nucleotides are TGTGCCAGCAGAGGGGACTACGAGACCCAGTACTTC. Full variable domain (rest looked up from reference TRBV7-9 and TRBJ2-5): DTGVSQNPRHKITKRGQNVTFRCDPISEHNRLYWYRQTLGQGPEFLTYFQNEAQLEKSRLLSDRFSAERPKGSFSTLEIQRTEQGDSAMYLCASRGDYETQYFGPGTRLLVL.

The rearrangement uses TRBV2 and TRBJ1-2; D uncertain. Trimming took 9 bases from V and 2 from J, leaving 10 bases between them. The CDR3 has 12 amino acids. CDR1 is SNHLY, CDR2 FYNNEI, per germline. The CDR3 nucleotides read TGTGCCAGGCAGAGAACCAACTATGGCTACACCTTC. It translates to CARQRTNYGYTF.

The chain uses TRBV6-5 and TRBJ1-5, with a tentative D call TRBD1 (5 bases). Between the trimmed V and J ends, which lost 6 bases and 7 bases, there was a span of 16 bases. This CDR3 contains 14 residues. Germline V gene lookup returns CDR1 MNHEY and CDR2 SVGAGI. CDR3 bases: TGTGCCAGCAGCACCGGGACCGCAATCCAGCCCCAGCATTTT. It translates to CASSTGTAIQPQHF.

The table lists this clone with a count of one. The chain is built from TRBV5-6 and TRBJ2-4; maybe TRBD1 (5 bases). The CDR3 runs to 11 residues. Germline loops: CDR1 SGHDT, CDR2 YYEEEE. Trimming removed 2 bases from V and 13 bases from J, with 10 bases in between. In DNA form, the CDR3 reads TGTGCCAGCAGCTTAGGACAAGACCAGTACTTC. Translating gives CASSLGQDQYF.

About this clone: The junction shows a germline mismatch at one end, possibly a read error. The chain uses TRBV6-4 and TRBJ1-3; the D is unclear. Germline loops: CDR1 MRHNA, CDR2 SNTAGT. The CDR3 has 12 amino acids. The DNA of the CDR3 is TGTGCCAGCAGTGAAGCAGGAACCACCATATATTTT. Its protein is CASSEAGTTIYF.

The CDR3 DNA is TGTGCCAGCAGCTTTGACCATCAGGGGGAGGGAGAGACCCAGTACTTC. Translated: CASSFDHQGEGETQYF. The V and J genes are TRBV5-5 and TRBJ2-5; D might be TRBD1 or TRBD2, each matching 7 bases. This CDR3 has 16 amino acids. In germline, CDR1 is SGHKS, CDR2 YYEKEE (reference sequence). Trimming pared 2 bases from V and 4 bases from J, leaving 18 bases between.

The chain employs TRBV27 and TRBJ2-7; the D gene is possibly TRBD2 (5 bases). Deletions cut 0 bases from V and 2 bases from J, with 11 bases between. Germline V lookup: CDR1 MNHEY, CDR2 SMNVEV (reference sequence). This CDR3 is 15 amino acids long. CDR3 bases: TGTGCCAGCAGTTTATCGTTTTGGGGAGCCTACGAGCAGTACTTC. It is translated as CASSLSFWGAYEQYF.

The J gene is TRBJ2-1, the V gene TRBV11-2, with a tentative D call TRBD1 (6 bases). CDR1 is SGHAT and CDR2 is FQNNGV in the germline V gene. The V end was cut by 3 bases, the J end by 9 bases, with 15 bases between. The CDR3 is 14 amino acids. The DNA for the CDR3 is TGTGCCAGCAGCTTGGTTACAGGGTATGGTGAGCAGTTCTTC. This codes for CASSLVTGYGEQFF.

V and J are TRBV15 and TRBJ2-7; D uncertain. With 8 bases removed from V and 1 base from J, the gap between germline ends came to 12 bases. There are 13 residues in the CDR3. Looked up from germline, CDR1 is LNHNV and CDR2 is YYDKDF (reference sequence). The CDR3 nucleotides are TGTGCCACCCGAGGCGTCTCATCCTACGAGCAGTACTTC. Encoded protein: CATRGVSSYEQYF.

The chain uses TRBV7-9 and TRBJ1-1, with 8 bases aligning to TRBD1. Germline trimming cut 5 bases from V and 3 bases from J; bases unmatched to any gene: 8. Germline V gene sequence: CDR1 SEHNR, CDR2 FQNEAQ (reference sequence). The CDR3 is 15 amino acids. CDR3 amino acids: CASSPQGGKYTEAFF. The CDR3 region has the DNA TGTGCCAGCAGCCCACAGGGGGGGAAGTACACTGAAGCTTTCTTT.

The chain has TRBV11-2 and TRBJ1-4; no definite D call. The CDR3 extends over 15 amino acids. The germline V and J ends were trimmed by 0 bases and 7 bases, with 12 bases remaining between them. Germline V gene sequence: CDR1 SGHAT, CDR2 FQNNGV. The CDR3 nucleotides are TGTGCCAGCAGCTTAGAAGGGAAGGGAGGTGAAAAACTGTTTTTT. Its translation is CASSLEGKGGEKLFF.

This clone occurred once. J is TRBJ2-5 and V is TRBV7-9; 9 nucleotides match TRBD2. This CDR3 spans 17 amino acids. Trimming cost V 5 bases and J 4 bases; bases outside gene matches: 14. CDR1 and CDR2 from the germline V gene are SEHNR and FQNEAQ (reference sequence). Here the CDR3 DNA reads TGTGCCAGCAGCCCGATGATGGCGGGAGGGGACGGAGAGACCCAGTACTTC. Translating gives CASSPMMAGGDGETQYF. The full variable domain, with the rest looked up from reference TRBV7-9 and TRBJ2-5, is DTGVSQNPRHKITKRGQNVTFRCDPISEHNRLYWYRQTLGQGPEFLTYFQNEAQLEKSRLLSDRFSAERPKGSFSTLEIQRTEQGDSAMYLCASSPMMAGGDGETQYFGPGTRLLVL.

The chain carries TRBV28 and TRBJ2-3; 8 bases agree with TRBD2. The junction had 9 bases not matched to a gene; V was cut back by 6 bases and J by 1 base. The length of the CDR3 is 16 residues. The germline CDR1 and CDR2 sequences are MDHEN and SYDVKM. The CDR3 sequence: CASSSWSSGGTDTQYF. DNA of the CDR3: TGTGCCAGCAGCTCTTGGAGTAGCGGGGGCACAGATACGCAGTATTTT.

The CDR3 DNA reads TGTGCCAGCAGTCGGGACAGTTTGGGCTACGAGCAGTACTTC. Translated: CASSRDSLGYEQYF. This chain uses TRBV28 with TRBJ2-7, with 7 bases that match TRBD1. V dropped 5 bases and J dropped 3; count of bases not matched to a gene: 7. The CDR3 extends over 14 amino acids. Per germline, CDR1 MDHEN and CDR2 SYDVKM. Full variable domain (outside the CDR3, taken from reference TRBV28 and TRBJ2-7): DVKVTQSSRYLVKRTGEKVFLECVQDMDHENMFWYRQDPGLGLRLIYFSYDVKMKEKGDIPEGYSVSREKKERFSLILESASTNQTSMYLCASSRDSLGYEQYFGPGTRLTVT.

The rearrangement uses TRBV5-6 and TRBJ1-5, with unresolved D. The CDR3 contains 12 residues. Germline CDR1 is SGHDT and CDR2 is YYEEEE. Trimming removed 4 bases at V and 5 bases at J, with 7 bases between. This CDR3 reads CASSEGDQPQHF. The DNA for the CDR3 is TGTGCCAGCAGCGAGGGAGATCAGCCCCAGCATTTT.